Listed below are T cell receptor beta chains from one sample, sequenced in a study of blood T cell repertoires in COVID-19. Profiled with immunoSEQ multiplex PCR; TCRdb holds only in-frame clones, not every one. Of some 350,000 clones listed, over 75% were seen once; the top ten hold 2.5% to 3.5%. Sequencing was performed on PBMCs or T cells enriched from blood (not recorded which). These receptors came from a woman aged 25 to 39 who had recovered from COVID-19. CDR3s include the opening cysteine and the closing phenylalanine or tryptophan. A D gene is named only where the DNA matches it firmly. Expanded clones get a size class; other rows say once, few or many, or leave the size out.

>TRBV5-1|NA|TRBD1|TRBJ2-1
TGCGCCAGCAGCTGGGGACAGGGCTCCTACAATGAGCAGTTCTTC
CASSWGQGSYNEQFF
>TRBV28|NA|TRBD2|TRBJ2-1
TGTGCCAGCAGCACTAGCGGGAGCTCCTACAATGAGCAGTTCTTC
CASSTSGSSYNEQFF
>TRBV6-4|NA|NA|TRBJ1-1
TGTGCCAGCAGTGACTCGTCGTCTAACACTGAAGCTTTCTTT
CASSDSSSNTEAFF
>TRBV7-9|NA|NA|TRBJ2-5
TGTGCCAGCAGCCGACAACAGAGCGAGACCCAGTACTTC
CASSRQQSETQYF
>TRBV12-5|NA|TRBD2|TRBJ2-3
TGTGCTAGTGGTTTCGGGACTACCACAGATACGCAGTATTTT
CASGFGTTTDTQYF
>TRBV27|NA|TRBD1|TRBJ2-5
TGTGCCAGCAGTTTTGGGACAGGGCCCCAAGAGACCCAGTACTTC
CASSFGTGPQETQYF
>TRBV19|NA|NA|TRBJ1-2
TGTGCCAGTAGTACTTCGGAGCCATTCTATGGCTACACCTTC
CASSTSEPFYGYTF
>TRBV6-4|NA|NA|TRBJ2-7
TGTGCCAGCAGAACCGGCGAGCAGTACTTC
CASRTGEQYF
>TRBV2|NA|TRBD1|TRBJ1-6
TGTGCCAGCAGGGACTACCGGGACAGGGGTTCACCCCTCCACTTT
CASRDYRDRGSPLHF
>TRBV28|NA|TRBD1|TRBJ1-6
TGTGCCAGCAGTCGGACAGGGGAGGATTCACCCCTCCACTTT
CASSRTGEDSPLHF
>TRBV2|NA|TRBD2|TRBJ2-1
TGTGCCACAATCAGCGGGAGCTCCTACAATGAGCAGTTCTTC
CATISGSSYNEQFF
>TRBV5-6|once|NA|TRBJ2-7
TGTGCCAGCAGCTTGAACTTCCTTCCTGACTACGAGCAGTACTTC
CASSLNFLPDYEQYF
>TRBV18|NA|TRBD1|TRBJ1-1
TGTGCCAGCGTTACAGGGGGTGAGACTGAAGCTTTCTTT
CASVTGGETEAFF
>TRBV2|NA|TRBD1|TRBJ2-1
TGTGCCAGCAGTAGGGGGCATGAGCAGTTCTTC
CASSRGHEQFF
>TRBV25-1|few|NA|TRBJ1-1
TGTGCCAGCAGTGAATACGGTAACAGGGAAGCTTTCTTT
CASSEYGNREAFF
>TRBV7-9|NA|TRBD1|TRBJ1-3
TGTGCCAGCAGCTTAGTCGGGACAGGGGGAAACACCATATATTTT
CASSLVGTGGNTIYF
>TRBV28|NA|TRBD2|TRBJ2-7
TGTGCCAGCAGTTTAGGTGGCGGGAGCTCCTACGAGCAGTACTTC
CASSLGGGSSYEQYF
>TRBV18|few|TRBD2|TRBJ2-7
TGTGCCAGCTCACCAGAGGCGGGAGGAGGTTACGAGCAGTACTTC
CASSPEAGGGYEQYF
>TRBV29-1|NA|TRBD1|TRBJ1-1
TGCAGCGTTGCATATTGGGACAGATTGAACACTGAAGCTTTCTTT
CSVAYWDRLNTEAFF
>TRBV19|once|NA|TRBJ2-1
TGTGCCACCACCTGGGGCGGGAAGGATGAGCAGTTCTTC
CATTWGGKDEQFF
>TRBV7-3|NA|NA|TRBJ2-2
TGTGCCAGCAGCCCTCAGGGAAACGCTATGAGCACCGGGGAGCTGTTTTTT
CASSPQGNAMSTGELFF
>TRBV3-1/TRBV3-2|once|TRBD2|TRBJ2-1
TGTGCCAGCAGCCGAGGGACTAGCGGAAGGGACTACAATGAGCAGTTCTTC
CASSRGTSGRDYNEQFF
>TRBV9|NA|NA|TRBJ2-2
TGTGCCAGCAGCGTAACGGGGAACGGCGGGGAGCTGTTTTTT
CASSVTGNGGELFF
>TRBV19|NA|NA|TRBJ2-7
TGTGCCAGTAGTAGGGAGCTTTGGGGATACGAGCAGTACTTC
CASSRELWGYEQYF
>TRBV4-1|NA|NA|TRBJ1-1
TGCGCCAGCAGCCTTACCGGTAAGTCGCTGAACACTGAAGCTTTCTTT
CASSLTGKSLNTEAFF
>TRBV5-5|NA|TRBD1|TRBJ1-4
TGTGCCAGCAGTTTCACAGGGGACGAAAAACTGTTTTTT
CASSFTGDEKLFF
>TRBV11-2|NA|TRBD1|TRBJ1-1
TGTGCCAGCAGCCTTAACACAGGGGGGGACACTGAAGCTTTCTTT
CASSLNTGGDTEAFF
>TRBV9|once|TRBD1|TRBJ1-2
TGTGCCAGCAGCTCACATACCGGGACAGGGAACTATGGCTACACCTTC
CASSSHTGTGNYGYTF
>TRBV6-6|NA|NA|TRBJ2-2
TGTGCCAGCAGTTACTCGACAGGACTGAACACCGGGGAGCTGTTTTTT
CASSYSTGLNTGELFF
>TRBV27|NA|TRBD1|TRBJ2-2
TGTGCCAGCAGTTTCTTCCTCGTCAGGGGGTTAACCGGGGAGCTGTTTTTT
CASSFFLVRGLTGELFF
>TRBV28|NA|NA|TRBJ2-7
TGTGCCAGCAGCCAATTACCTAGGACTTACGAGCAGTACTTC
CASSQLPRTYEQYF
>TRBV2|NA|NA|TRBJ1-2
TGTGCCAGCGCGGGGGGTCTAGCCTATGGCTACACCTTC
CASAGGLAYGYTF
>TRBV7-7|NA|NA|TRBJ2-5
TGTGCTAGCAGCTTAGGCGGGACTTCGCAAGAGACCCAGTACTTC
CASSLGGTSQETQYF
>TRBV5-1|NA|TRBD1|TRBJ2-2
TGCGCCAGCACCCCGGGGACAGGGATAACCGGGGAGCTGTTTTTT
CASTPGTGITGELFF
>TRBV27|NA|NA|TRBJ2-7
TGTGCCAGCAGTTTGGGCACCTCCTACGAGCAGTACTTC
CASSLGTSYEQYF
>TRBV19|NA|NA|TRBJ1-2
TGTGCCAGTAGTATTAGACAGGCCCTCGGCTACACCTTC
CASSIRQALGYTF
>TRBV28|once|NA|TRBJ1-1
TGTGCCAGCGAGGCGCCAGCTAAGAACACTGAAGCTTTCTTT
CASEAPAKNTEAFF
>TRBV21-1|NA|NA|TRBJ1-2
TGTGCCAGCAGCAAAGTCGGTGGGGACAGAGGGGTCTGCTATGGCTACACCTTC
CASSKVGGDRGVCYGYTF
>TRBV11-3|NA|NA|TRBJ2-3
TGTGCCAGCAGCCCCGGAAGCGCCCTCACAGATACGCAGTATTTT
CASSPGSALTDTQYF
>TRBV5-4|NA|NA|TRBJ2-7
TGTGCCAGCAGCGCCGGGACTGGAGGCTACGAGCAGTACTTC
CASSAGTGGYEQYF
>TRBV9|NA|TRBD2|TRBJ2-1
TGTGCCAGCAGCGTTAGCGGGAGGGGCTACAATGAGCAGTTCTTC
CASSVSGRGYNEQFF
>TRBV9|once|NA|TRBJ1-2
TGTGCCAGCAGCGTAGAAGTGGAGGGTTGGGGGTATGGCTACACCTTC
CASSVEVEGWGYGYTF
>TRBV19|once|NA|TRBJ1-5
TGTGCCACCACCTCGAACAGGGTGAATCAGCCCCAGCATTTT
CATTSNRVNQPQHF
>TRBV19|once|TRBD2|TRBJ2-1
TGTGCCAGTAGTATAGTGCTAGCGGGAAGCTATGAGCAGTTCTTC
CASSIVLAGSYEQFF
>TRBV11-2|NA|NA|TRBJ1-2
TGTGCCAGCAGCCGTGGGCAGGTCCAGCAGCAGTTGGGCTACACCTTC
CASSRGQVQQQLGYTF
>TRBV7-3|NA|NA|TRBJ2-7
TGTGCCAGCAGCTTAAATGGGGGCGTCGACGAGCAGTACTTC
CASSLNGGVDEQYF
>TRBV7-9|once|TRBD1|TRBJ1-6
TGTGCCAGCAGCCCCGGGACAGGGCGCAATTCACCCCTCCACTTT
CASSPGTGRNSPLHF
>TRBV3-1/TRBV3-2|NA|NA|TRBJ1-2
TGTGCCAGCAGCCCCGTGGGGGGACGGGGTTCAGGGGGCTACACCTTC
CASSPVGGRGSGGYTF
>TRBV4-2|NA|NA|TRBJ2-1
TGTGCCAGCAGCCAAGATGTGGGGGCCGACTACAATGAGCAGTTCTTC
CASSQDVGADYNEQFF
>TRBV6-5|few|TRBD2|TRBJ2-2
TGTGCCAGCACTAGGGGACTAGCGGGGGTCGGGGAGCTGTTTTTT
CASTRGLAGVGELFF
>TRBV18|once|TRBD1|TRBJ1-2
TGTGCCAGCTCACCTGGACAGGGGACATCGGGAGGCTACACCTTC
CASSPGQGTSGGYTF
>TRBV19|NA|NA|TRBJ1-2
TGTGCCAGTAGACCTCGGACTGCCTATGGCTACACCTTC
CASRPRTAYGYTF
>TRBV18|NA|NA|TRBJ2-7
TGTGCCAGCTCCCAGGGGTCCTACGAGCAGTACTTC
CASSQGSYEQYF
>TRBV12-5|NA|TRBD2|TRBJ2-7
TGTGCTAGTGGCCTCCCCTCCGGGGGGGGCTACGAGCAGTACTTC
CASGLPSGGGYEQYF